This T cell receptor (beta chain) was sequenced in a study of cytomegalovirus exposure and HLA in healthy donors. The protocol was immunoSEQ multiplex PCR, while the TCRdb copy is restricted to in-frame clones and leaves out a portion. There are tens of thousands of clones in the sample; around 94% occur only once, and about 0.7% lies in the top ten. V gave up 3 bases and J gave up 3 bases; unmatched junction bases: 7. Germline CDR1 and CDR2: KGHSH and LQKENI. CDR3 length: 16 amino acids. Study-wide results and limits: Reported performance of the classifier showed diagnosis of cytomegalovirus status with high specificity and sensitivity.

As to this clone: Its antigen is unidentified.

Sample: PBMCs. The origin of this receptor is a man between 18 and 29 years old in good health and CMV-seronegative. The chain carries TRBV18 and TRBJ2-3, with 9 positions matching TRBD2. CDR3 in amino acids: CASSPPGLARTDTQYF. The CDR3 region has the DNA TGTGCCAGCTCACCTCCCGGACTAGCGAGGACAGATACGCAGTATTTT.